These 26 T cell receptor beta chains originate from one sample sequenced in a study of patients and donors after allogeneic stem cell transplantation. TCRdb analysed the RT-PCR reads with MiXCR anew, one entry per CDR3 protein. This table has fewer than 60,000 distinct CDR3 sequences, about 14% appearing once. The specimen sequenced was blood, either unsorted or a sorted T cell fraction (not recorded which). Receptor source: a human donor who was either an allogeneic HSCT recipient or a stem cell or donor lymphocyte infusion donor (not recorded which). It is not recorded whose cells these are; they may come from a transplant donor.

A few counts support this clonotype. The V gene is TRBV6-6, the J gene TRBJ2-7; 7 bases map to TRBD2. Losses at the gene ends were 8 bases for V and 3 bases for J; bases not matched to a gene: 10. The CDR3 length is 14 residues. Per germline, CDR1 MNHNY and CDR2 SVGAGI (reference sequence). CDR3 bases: TGTGCCAGCTGTTTGGCGGGAGTTTTCTACGAGCAGTACTTC. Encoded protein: CASCLAGVFYEQYF.

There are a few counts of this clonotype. Written as DNA, the CDR3 is TGTGCCAGTAGTGACAGGGGCGTTTCGGAAGAGACCCAGTACTTC. Its translation: CASSDRGVSEETQYF. The chain carries TRBV19 and TRBJ2-5; 8 nucleotides align to TRBD1. With 5 bases clipped from V and 3 bases from J, the junction kept 8 bases outside the gene matches. CDR3 size: 15 residues. Germline CDR1 and CDR2: LNHDA and SQIVND (reference sequence).

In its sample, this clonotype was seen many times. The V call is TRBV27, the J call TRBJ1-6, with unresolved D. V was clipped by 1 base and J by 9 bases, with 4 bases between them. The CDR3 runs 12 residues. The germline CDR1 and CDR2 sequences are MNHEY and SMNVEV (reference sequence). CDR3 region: CASSLLGSPLHF. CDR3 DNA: TGTGCCAGCAGTTTATTAGGTTCACCCCTCCACTTT.

The CDR3 reads CASSVGAETQYF. The CDR3 DNA follows: TGTGCCAGCAGTGTTGGGGCGGAGACCCAGTACTTC. The chain joins TRBV2 to TRBJ2-5; the D gene is possibly TRBD1 (5 bases). This CDR3 region has 12 residues. Germline-derived CDR1 and CDR2 are SNHLY and FYNNEI. Trimming shortened V by 4 bases and J by 5 bases, and 8 bases separated the two germline ends.

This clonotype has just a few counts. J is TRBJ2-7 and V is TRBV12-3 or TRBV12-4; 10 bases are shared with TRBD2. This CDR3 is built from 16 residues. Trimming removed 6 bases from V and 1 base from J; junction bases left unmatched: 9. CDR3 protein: CASSPGTSAPSYEQYF. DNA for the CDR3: TGTGCCAGCAGCCCCGGGACTAGCGCACCTTCCTACGAGCAGTACTTC.

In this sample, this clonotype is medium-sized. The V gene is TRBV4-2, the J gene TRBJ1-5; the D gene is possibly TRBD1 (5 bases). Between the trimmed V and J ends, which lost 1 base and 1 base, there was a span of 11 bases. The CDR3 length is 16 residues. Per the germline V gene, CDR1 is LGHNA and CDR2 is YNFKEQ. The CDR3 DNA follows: TGTGCCAGCAGCCAAGCCAGGGATTTGAGCAATCAGCCCCAGCATTTT. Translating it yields CASSQARDLSNQPQHF.

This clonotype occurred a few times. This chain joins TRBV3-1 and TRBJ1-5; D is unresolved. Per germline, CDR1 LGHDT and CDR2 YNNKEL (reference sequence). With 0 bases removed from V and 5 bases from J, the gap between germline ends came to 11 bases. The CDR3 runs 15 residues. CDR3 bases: TGTGCCAGCAGCCAAGACGTGCGGGTACATCAGCCCCAGCATTTT. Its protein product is CASSQDVRVHQPQHF. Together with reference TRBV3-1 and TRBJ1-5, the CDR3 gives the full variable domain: DTAVSQTPKYLVTQMGNDKSIKCEQNLGHDTMYWYKQDSKKFLKIMFSYNNKELIINETVPNRFSPKSPDKAHLNLHINSLELGDSAVYFCASSQDVRVHQPQHFGDGTRLSIL.

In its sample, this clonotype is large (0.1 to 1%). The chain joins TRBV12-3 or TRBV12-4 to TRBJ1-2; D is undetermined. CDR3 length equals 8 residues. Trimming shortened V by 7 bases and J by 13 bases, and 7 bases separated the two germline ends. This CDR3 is CASTPFTF. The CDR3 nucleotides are TGTGCCAGCACCCCCTTCACCTTC.

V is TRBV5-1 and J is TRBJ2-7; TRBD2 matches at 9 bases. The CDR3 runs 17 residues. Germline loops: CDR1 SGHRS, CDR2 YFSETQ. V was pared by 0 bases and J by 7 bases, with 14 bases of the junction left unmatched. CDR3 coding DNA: TGCGCCAGCAGCTTGGCCTTACTAGCGGGCGTTCCGGGGGAGCAGTACTTC. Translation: CASSLALLAGVPGEQYF.

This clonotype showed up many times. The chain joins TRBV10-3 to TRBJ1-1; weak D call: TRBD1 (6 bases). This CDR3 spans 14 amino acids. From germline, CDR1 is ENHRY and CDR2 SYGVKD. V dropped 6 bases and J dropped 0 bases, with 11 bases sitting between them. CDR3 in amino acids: CAIRGGRLNTEAFF. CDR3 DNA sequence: TGTGCCATCAGAGGGGGACGGTTGAACACTGAAGCTTTCTTT.

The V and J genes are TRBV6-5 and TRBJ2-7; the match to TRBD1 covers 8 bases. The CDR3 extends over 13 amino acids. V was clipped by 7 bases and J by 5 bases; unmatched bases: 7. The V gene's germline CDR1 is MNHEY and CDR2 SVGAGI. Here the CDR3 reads CASTDRGRNEQYF. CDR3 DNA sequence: TGTGCCAGCACCGACAGGGGAAGGAACGAGCAGTACTTC.

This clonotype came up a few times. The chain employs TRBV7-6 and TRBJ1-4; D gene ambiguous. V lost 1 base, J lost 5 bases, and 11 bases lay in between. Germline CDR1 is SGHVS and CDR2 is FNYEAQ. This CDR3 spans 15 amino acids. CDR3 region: CASSLEAGVNEKLFF. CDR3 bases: TGTGCCAGCAGCTTAGAGGCAGGAGTGAATGAAAAACTGTTTTTT.

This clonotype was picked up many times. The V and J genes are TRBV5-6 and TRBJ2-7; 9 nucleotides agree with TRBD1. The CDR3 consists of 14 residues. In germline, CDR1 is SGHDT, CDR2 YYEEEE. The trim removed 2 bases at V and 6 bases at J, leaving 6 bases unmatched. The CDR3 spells CASSFGTGGGEQYF. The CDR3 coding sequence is TGTGCCAGCAGCTTCGGAACAGGGGGCGGCGAGCAGTACTTC.

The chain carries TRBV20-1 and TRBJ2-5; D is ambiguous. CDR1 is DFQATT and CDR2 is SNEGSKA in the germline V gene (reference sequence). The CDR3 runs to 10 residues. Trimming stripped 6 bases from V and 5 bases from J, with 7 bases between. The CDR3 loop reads CSAEYETQYF. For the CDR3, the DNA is TGCAGTGCGGAATATGAGACCCAGTACTTC.

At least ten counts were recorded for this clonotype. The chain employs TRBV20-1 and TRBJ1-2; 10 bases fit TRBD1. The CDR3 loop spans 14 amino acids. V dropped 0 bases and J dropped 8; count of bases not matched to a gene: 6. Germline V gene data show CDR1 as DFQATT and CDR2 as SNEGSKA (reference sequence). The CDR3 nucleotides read TGCAGTGCTAGAGACGGACAGGGGGACAAGGGCTACACCTTC. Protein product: CSARDGQGDKGYTF.

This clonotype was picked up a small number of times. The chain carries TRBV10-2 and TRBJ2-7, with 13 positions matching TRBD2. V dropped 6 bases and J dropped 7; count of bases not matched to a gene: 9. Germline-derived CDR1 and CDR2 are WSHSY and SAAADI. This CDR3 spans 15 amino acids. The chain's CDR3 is CASRALAGGAYEQYF. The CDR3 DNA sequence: TGCGCCAGCAGAGCACTAGCGGGAGGGGCTTATGAGCAGTACTTC.

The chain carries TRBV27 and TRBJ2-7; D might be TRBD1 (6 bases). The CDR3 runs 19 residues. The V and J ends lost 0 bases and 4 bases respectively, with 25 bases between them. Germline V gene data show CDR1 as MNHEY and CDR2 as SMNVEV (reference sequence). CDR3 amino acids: CASSLSLRDNRAREYEQYF. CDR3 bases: TGTGCCAGCAGTTTATCCCTCCGCGACAACAGGGCCCGAGAATACGAGCAGTACTTC.

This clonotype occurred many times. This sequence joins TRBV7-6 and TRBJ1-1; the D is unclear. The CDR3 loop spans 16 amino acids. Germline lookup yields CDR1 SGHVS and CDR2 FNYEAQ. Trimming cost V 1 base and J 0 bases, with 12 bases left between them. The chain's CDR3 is CASSLVVEKVNTEAFF. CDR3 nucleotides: TGTGCCAGCAGCTTAGTCGTAGAAAAGGTGAACACTGAAGCTTTCTTT.

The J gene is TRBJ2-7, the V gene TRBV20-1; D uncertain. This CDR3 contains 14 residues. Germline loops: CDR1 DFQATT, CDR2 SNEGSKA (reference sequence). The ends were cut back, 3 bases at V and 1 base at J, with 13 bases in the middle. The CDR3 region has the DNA TGCAGTGCTAGTTCTGAACTATCGTCCTACGAGCAGTACTTC. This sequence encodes CSASSELSSYEQYF.

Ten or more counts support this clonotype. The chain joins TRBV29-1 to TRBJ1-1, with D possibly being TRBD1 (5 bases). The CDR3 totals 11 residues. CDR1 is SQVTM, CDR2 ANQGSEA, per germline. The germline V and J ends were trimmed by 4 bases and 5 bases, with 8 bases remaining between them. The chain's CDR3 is CSVGGWTEAFF. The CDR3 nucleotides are TGCAGCGTTGGGGGGTGGACTGAAGCTTTCTTT.

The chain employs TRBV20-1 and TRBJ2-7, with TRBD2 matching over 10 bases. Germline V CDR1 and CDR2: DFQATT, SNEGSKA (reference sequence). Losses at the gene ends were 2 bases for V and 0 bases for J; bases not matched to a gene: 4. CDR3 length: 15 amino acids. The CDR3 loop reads CSARLAGALSYEQYF. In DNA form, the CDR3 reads TGCAGTGCTAGACTAGCGGGAGCGCTCTCCTACGAGCAGTACTTC.

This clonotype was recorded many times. This chain's CDR3 is CATSRDTRYEQYF. The CDR3 region has the DNA TGTGCCACCAGCAGAGATACACGCTACGAGCAGTACTTC. This chain connects TRBV15 to TRBJ2-7; no firm D call. Germline-derived CDR1 and CDR2 are LNHNV and YYDKDF (reference sequence). The CDR3 covers 13 residues. Trimming shortened V by 0 bases and J by 3 bases, and 6 bases separated the two germline ends.

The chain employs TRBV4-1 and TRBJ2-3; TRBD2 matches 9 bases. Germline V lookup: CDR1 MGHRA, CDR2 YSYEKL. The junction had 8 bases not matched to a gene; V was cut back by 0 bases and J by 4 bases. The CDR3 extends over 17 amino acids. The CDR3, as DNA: TGCGCCAGCAGCCAAGAAGAGGGGACTAGCAGGGCAGATACGCAGTATTTT. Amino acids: CASSQEEGTSRADTQYF.

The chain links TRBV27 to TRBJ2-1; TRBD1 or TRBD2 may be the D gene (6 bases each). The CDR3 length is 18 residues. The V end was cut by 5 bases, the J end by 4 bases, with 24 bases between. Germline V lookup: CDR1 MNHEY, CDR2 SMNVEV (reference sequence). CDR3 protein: CASSIGGWDGPPYNEQFF. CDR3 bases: TGTGCCAGCAGTATAGGGGGGTGGGATGGCCCTCCTTACAATGAGCAGTTCTTC.

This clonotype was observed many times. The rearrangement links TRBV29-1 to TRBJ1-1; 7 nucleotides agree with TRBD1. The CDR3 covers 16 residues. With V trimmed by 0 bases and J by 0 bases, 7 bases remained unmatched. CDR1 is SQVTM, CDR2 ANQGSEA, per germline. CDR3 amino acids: CSVEDTTGAMNTEAFF. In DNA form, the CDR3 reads TGCAGCGTTGAAGATACCACAGGGGCCATGAACACTGAAGCTTTCTTT.

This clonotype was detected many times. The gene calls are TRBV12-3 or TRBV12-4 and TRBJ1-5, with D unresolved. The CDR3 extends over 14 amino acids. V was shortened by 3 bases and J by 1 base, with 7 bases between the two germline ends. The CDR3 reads CASSFGESNQPQHF. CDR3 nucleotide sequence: TGTGCCAGCAGTTTCGGGGAAAGCAATCAGCCCCAGCATTTT.